This T cell receptor (beta chain) derives from a study of shared clonotypes between healthy human individuals. Study background: With ages of 18 to 49, the donors were two women and a few men. Study-level points and caveats: Across a few donors, naive CD4 shared 5% to 6.5%, naive CD8 around 3.5%, memory CD4 more than 2%, memory CD8 over 0.3%.

CD45RO-negative CD8 cells positively selected for CCR7 made up the naive population, which excluded terminally differentiated effector memory CD45RA+ cells. Only Caucasian adults living in Nashville, Tennessee served as donors. Method: immunoSEQ multiplex PCR; TCRdb's copy keeps in-frame clones and lacks some. The sample lists about 2.1 million clones, roughly 91% seen once, with around 1.7% in the top ten. The CDR3 runs to 12 residues. Germline values: CDR1 SGHKS, CDR2 YYEKEE (reference sequence). V lost 5 bases to trimming and J lost 3 bases, with 8 bases between them. A remark on this clone: What it binds is unknown.

The TCR sequence derives from a man between 18 and 29 years old in good health. Some clones in this sample may be carry-over from other donors' samples. The chain combines TRBV5-5 with TRBJ1-2, with TRBD1 as a possible D gene (6 bases). Specimen: naive CD8+ T cells from PBMCs. CDR3 residues: CASRQGDYGYTF. CDR3 sequence (DNA): TGTGCCAGCAGACAGGGTGACTATGGCTACACCTTC.